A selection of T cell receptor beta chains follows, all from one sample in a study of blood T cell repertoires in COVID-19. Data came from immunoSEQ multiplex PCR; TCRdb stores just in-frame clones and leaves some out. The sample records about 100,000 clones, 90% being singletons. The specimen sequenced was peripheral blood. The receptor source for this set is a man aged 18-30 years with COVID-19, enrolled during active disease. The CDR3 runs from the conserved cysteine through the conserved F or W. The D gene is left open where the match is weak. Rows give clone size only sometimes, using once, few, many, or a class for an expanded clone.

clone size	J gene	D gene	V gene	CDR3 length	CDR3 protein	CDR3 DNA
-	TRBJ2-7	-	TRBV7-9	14	CASSLVIRPYEQYF	TGTGCCAGCAGCTTAGTAATCCGTCCCTACGAGCAGTACTTC
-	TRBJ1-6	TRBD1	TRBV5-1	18	CASSFRDRGGPVHSPLHF	TGCGCCAGCAGCTTCCGGGACAGGGGAGGACCCGTCCATTCACCCCTCCACTTT
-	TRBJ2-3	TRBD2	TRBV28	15	CASNLILAGRDTQYF	TGTGCCAGCAATTTAATCCTAGCGGGAAGGGATACGCAGTATTTT
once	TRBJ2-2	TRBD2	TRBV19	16	CASSPLAGGETGELFF	TGTGCCAGTAGTCCCTTAGCGGGCGGGGAGACCGGGGAGCTGTTTTTT
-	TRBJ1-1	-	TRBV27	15	CASSLSEGWNTEAFF	TGTGCCAGCAGTTTATCGGAGGGCTGGAACACTGAAGCTTTCTTT
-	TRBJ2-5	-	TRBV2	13	CASSVQGVETQYF	TGTGCCAGCAGTGTTCAGGGTGTAGAGACCCAGTACTTC
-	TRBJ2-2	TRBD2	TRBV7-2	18	CASSLVAGGSGGTGELFF	TGTGCCAGCAGCTTAGTGGCGGGAGGCTCCGGAGGTACCGGGGAGCTGTTTTTT
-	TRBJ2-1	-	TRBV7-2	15	CASSPDWSSYNEQFF	TGTGCCAGCAGCCCGGACTGGAGCTCCTACAATGAGCAGTTCTTC
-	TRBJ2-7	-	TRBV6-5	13	CASSSGRKGEQYF	TGTGCCAGCAGTTCCGGGAGAAAGGGGGAGCAGTACTTC
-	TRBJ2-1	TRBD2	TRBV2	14	CASNPGASGRQLFF	TGTGCCAGCAACCCGGGGGCTAGCGGGAGGCAGCTGTTCTTC
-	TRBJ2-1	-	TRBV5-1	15	CASSLTRSSYNEQFF	TGCGCCAGCAGCTTGACTCGAAGCTCCTACAATGAGCAGTTCTTC
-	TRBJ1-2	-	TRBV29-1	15	CSVPGGGRESSGYTF	TGCAGCGTACCCGGGGGGGGGCGCGAATCGTCAGGCTACACCTTC
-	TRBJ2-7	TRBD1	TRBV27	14	CASSLQGQVVEQYF	TGTGCCAGCAGTTTACAAGGACAGGTAGTCGAGCAGTACTTC
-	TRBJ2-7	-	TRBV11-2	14	CASSRVVSSYEQYF	TGTGCCAGCAGCCGTGTAGTTAGCTCCTACGAGCAGTACTTC
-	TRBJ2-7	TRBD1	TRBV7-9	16	CASSSTKTGGSYEQYF	TGTGCCAGCAGCTCAACCAAGACAGGGGGGTCCTACGAGCAGTACTTC
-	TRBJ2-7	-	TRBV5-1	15	CASSLEGTAGHEQYF	TGCGCCAGCAGCTTGGAAGGGACAGCGGGCCACGAGCAGTACTTC
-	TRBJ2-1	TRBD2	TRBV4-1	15	CASSQGGGRSNEQFF	TGCGCCAGCAGCCAAGGGGGCGGGAGGAGTAATGAGCAGTTCTTC
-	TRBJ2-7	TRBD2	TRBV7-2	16	CASSPQTSGLPYEQYF	TGTGCCAGCAGCCCCCAGACTAGCGGTTTACCCTACGAGCAGTACTTC
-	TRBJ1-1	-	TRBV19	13	CASKYGRNTEAFF	TGTGCCAGTAAATACGGGAGGAACACTGAAGCTTTCTTT
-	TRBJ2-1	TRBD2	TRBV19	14	CASSLAGGYNEQFF	TGTGCCAGTAGTTTAGCGGGAGGATACAATGAGCAGTTCTTC
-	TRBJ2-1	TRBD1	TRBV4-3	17	CASSQGPVRGRFGKQFF	TGCGCCAGCAGCCAAGGCCCGGTGAGGGGGCGATTTGGGAAGCAGTTCTTC
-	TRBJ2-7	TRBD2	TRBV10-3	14	CAISAGTSGYEQYF	TGTGCCATCAGTGCGGGGACTAGCGGTTACGAGCAGTACTTC
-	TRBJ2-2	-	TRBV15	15	CATSRESRSTGELFF	TGTGCCACCAGCAGAGAGTCCAGGTCCACCGGGGAGCTGTTTTTT
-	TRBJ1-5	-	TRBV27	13	CASSDYAGRAQHF	TGTGCCAGCTCTGACTATGCGGGCCGGGCCCAGCATTTT
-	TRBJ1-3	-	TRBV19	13	CASSEDRGNTIYF	TGTGCCAGTAGTGAAGACAGAGGAAACACCATATATTTT
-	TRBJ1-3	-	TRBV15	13	CATSPSSGNTIYF	TGTGCCACCAGCCCCAGCTCTGGAAACACCATATATTTT
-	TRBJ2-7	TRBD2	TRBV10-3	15	CAISERVTGGREQYF	TGTGCCATCAGTGAGAGAGTAACGGGAGGGCGCGAGCAGTACTTC
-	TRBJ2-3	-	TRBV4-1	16	CASSDSRTTSTDTQYF	TGCGCCAGCAGCGATTCCCGGACAACTAGCACAGATACGCAGTATTTT
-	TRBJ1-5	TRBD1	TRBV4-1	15	CASSPGQGAGQPQHF	TGCGCCAGCAGCCCCGGGCAGGGGGCAGGTCAGCCCCAGCATTTT
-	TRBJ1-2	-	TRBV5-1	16	CASSLEGRTLGYGYTF	TGCGCCAGCAGCTTGGAAGGCAGGACTCTGGGGTATGGCTACACCTTC
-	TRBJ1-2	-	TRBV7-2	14	CASSLAGRNYGYTF	TGTGCCAGCAGCTTAGCGGGGCGAAACTATGGCTACACCTTC
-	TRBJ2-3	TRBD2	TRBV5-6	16	CASRKRASGSTDTQYF	TGTGCCAGCAGGAAGCGGGCTAGCGGGAGCACAGATACGCAGTATTTT
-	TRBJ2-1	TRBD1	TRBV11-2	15	CASSPGTGTYNEQFF	TGTGCCAGCAGCCCCGGGACAGGGACTTACAATGAGCAGTTCTTC
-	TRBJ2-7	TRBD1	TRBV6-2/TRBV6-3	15	CASSVPGTESYEQYF	TGTGCCAGCAGCGTCCCCGGGACAGAGTCCTACGAGCAGTACTTC
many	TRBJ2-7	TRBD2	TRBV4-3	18	CASSQAWLAGRGTYEQYF	TGCGCCAGCAGCCAAGCGTGGCTAGCGGGACGCGGAACCTACGAGCAGTACTTC
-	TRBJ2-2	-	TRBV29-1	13	CSVGSLLTGELFF	TGCAGCGTTGGGTCGCTACTCACCGGGGAGCTGTTTTTT
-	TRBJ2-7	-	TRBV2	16	CASSARLREGTLFQYF	TGTGCCAGCAGTGCTCGTCTGAGAGAGGGAACTTTGTTTCAGTACTTC
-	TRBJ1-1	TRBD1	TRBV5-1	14	CASSQGARNTEAFF	TGCGCCAGCAGCCAGGGGGCGAGGAACACTGAAGCTTTCTTT
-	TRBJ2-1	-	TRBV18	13	CASSPTGYNEQFF	TGTGCCAGCTCACCGACTGGTTACAATGAGCAGTTCTTC
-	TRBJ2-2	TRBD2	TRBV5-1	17	CASRDLFSGTNTGELFF	TGCGCCAGCAGGGATTTATTTAGCGGGACTAACACCGGGGAGCTGTTTTTT
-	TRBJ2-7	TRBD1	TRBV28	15	CASRRPGQGAYEQYF	TGTGCCAGCAGAAGACCGGGACAGGGGGCTTACGAGCAGTACTTC
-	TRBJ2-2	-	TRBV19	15	CASSITGGSSGELFF	TGTGCCAGTAGTATAACGGGGGGCTCATCCGGGGAGCTGTTTTTT
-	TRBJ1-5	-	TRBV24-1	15	CATSDSRQGYQPQHF	TGTGCCACCAGTGATTCGAGGCAGGGATATCAGCCCCAGCATTTT
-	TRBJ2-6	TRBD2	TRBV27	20	CASSLLELAGRRSGANVLTF	TGTGCCAGCAGTTTACTCGAATTAGCGGGAAGGCGCTCTGGGGCCAACGTCCTGACTTTC
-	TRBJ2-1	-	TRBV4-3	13	CASSPSSSHEQFF	TGCGCCAGCAGCCCGTCCTCGAGTCATGAGCAGTTCTTC
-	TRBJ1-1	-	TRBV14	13	CASSQDRGTGAFF	TGTGCCAGCAGCCAAGATCGGGGTACGGGAGCTTTCTTT
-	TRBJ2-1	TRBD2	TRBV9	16	CASSVDGSGRSNEQFF	TGTGCCAGCAGCGTAGATGGAAGCGGGAGGTCGAATGAGCAGTTCTTC
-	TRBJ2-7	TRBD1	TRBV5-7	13	CASSQGQENEQYF	TGTGCCAGCAGCCAGGGACAGGAGAACGAGCAGTACTTC
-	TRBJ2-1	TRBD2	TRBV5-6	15	CASLPGGTLYNEQFF	TGTGCCAGTCTCCCGGGGGGGACGCTTTACAATGAGCAGTTCTTC
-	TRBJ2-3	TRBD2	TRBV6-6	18	CASSLYPSGRASTDTQYF	TGTGCCAGCAGTCTCTACCCGTCGGGGAGGGCTAGCACAGATACGCAGTATTTT
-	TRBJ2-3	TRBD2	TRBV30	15	CAWSIGTSGRDTQYF	TGTGCCTGGAGTATCGGGACTAGCGGGAGAGATACGCAGTATTTT
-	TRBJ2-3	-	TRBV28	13	CASRGRRTDTQYF	TGTGCCAGCAGGGGGAGACGAACAGATACGCAGTATTTT
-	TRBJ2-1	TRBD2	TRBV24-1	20	CATSDPRTSGSALPYNEQFF	TGTGCCACCAGTGACCCCCGGACTAGCGGGAGCGCCTTACCCTACAATGAGCAGTTCTTC
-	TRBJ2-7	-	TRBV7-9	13	CASSPVNAPVQYF	TGTGCCAGCAGCCCGGTTAACGCCCCGGTGCAGTACTTC
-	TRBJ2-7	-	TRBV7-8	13	CASSLVPTYEQYF	TGTGCCAGCAGCTTAGTGCCAACTTACGAGCAGTACTTC
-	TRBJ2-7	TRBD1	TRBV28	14	CASSAGQGTHEQYF	TGTGCCAGCAGTGCCGGACAGGGGACCCACGAGCAGTACTTC
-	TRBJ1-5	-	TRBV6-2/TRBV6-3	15	CASSPWTVINQPQHF	TGTGCCAGCAGCCCCTGGACAGTTATCAATCAGCCCCAGCATTTT
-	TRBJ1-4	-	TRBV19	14	CASSKAGTREKLFF	TGTGCCAGTAGTAAGGCGGGGACTCGTGAAAAACTGTTTTTT
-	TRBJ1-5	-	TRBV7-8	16	CASSITGEPSNQPQHF	TGTGCCAGCAGCATAACAGGAGAACCGAGCAATCAGCCCCAGCATTTT